The clone carrying this T cell receptor (beta chain) was seen only a few times. Its antigen is still unknown. V lost 3 bases and J lost 8; bases outside the gene matches: 7. This CDR3 spans 15 amino acids. This sample was included in a study of molecular identifiers for immune sequencing clone quantification. General study findings and limits: The sizes of highly expanded clones could be underestimated when identical TCR molecules share a barcode.

TCRdb called the PCR reads again in MiXCR, with one record for every CDR3 protein. The sample records around 480,000 distinct CDR3 sequences, roughly a fifth being singletons. Sorting captured naive CD8 T cells as CD8+CD4-CCR7+CD45RA+. This chain links TRBV12-3 or TRBV12-4 with TRBJ1-4, with 9 bases matching TRBD1. The origin of this receptor is a human donor in good health. Some libraries in this study had Jurkat cell RNA spiked in. The sequenced sample consisted of naive CD8+ T cells from blood, with Jurkat cell RNA spiked in. Subset noted: FACS-sorted CD8+CD4-CCR7+CD45RA+ naive T cells. CDR3 protein: CASSFEGTGLEKLFF. DNA for the CDR3: TGTGCCAGCAGTTTCGAGGGGACAGGGTTAGAAAAACTGTTTTTT.